A single sample is the source of the 16 T cell receptor beta chains below, sequenced in a study of Graves' ophthalmopathy and Graves' hyperthyroidism. Amplification of the TCR beta CDR3 regions used RNA transcripts (as template). First-round RT-PCR with HTBI primers preceded a second-round multiplex PCR. TCRdb itself ran the multiplex PCR reads through MiXCR, one entry per CDR3 protein. This sample has about 740,000 distinct CDR3 sequences, with 35% to 50% found just once. The sample was peripheral blood. The origin of the receptors is an adult man with Graves' ophthalmopathy.

This clonotype occurred a few times. The V call is TRBV4-1, the J call TRBJ2-5, with D possibly being TRBD2 (6 bases). Germline lookup yields CDR1 MGHRA and CDR2 YSYEKL. The CDR3 runs 16 residues. V was cut by 4 bases and J by 5 bases, with 20 bases left in between. The CDR3 reads CASSLLGSGAGETQYF. DNA of the CDR3: TGCGCCAGCAGCCTGCTCGGATCGGGAGCCGGCGAGACCCAGTACTTC.

This clonotype was recorded a few times. The V call is TRBV12-3 or TRBV12-4, the J call TRBJ2-5, with 10 nucleotides matching TRBD1. V shed 5 bases, J shed 2 bases, and the junction held 17 bases outside the gene matches. The CDR3 is 19 amino acids. The CDR3, as DNA: TGTGCCAGCAGTCTCCTAGGACAGGGGGTCCCATTCCCTCAAGAGACCCAGTACTTC. Protein sequence: CASSLLGQGVPFPQETQYF.

The DNA for the CDR3 is TGTGCCAGCCTCACGAGACAGGGGCGCTATGGCTACACCTTC. Amino acid sequence: CASLTRQGRYGYTF. This chain joins TRBV7-2 and TRBJ1-2; 8 bases match TRBD1. Germline CDR1 and CDR2: SGHTA and FQGNSA. The CDR3 runs to 14 residues. The ends lost 8 bases at V and 4 bases at J; junction bases unmatched: 9.

This clonotype was seen ten or more times. The rearrangement joins TRBV7-9 to TRBJ1-3; D unresolved. The CDR3 has 14 amino acids. V was trimmed by 5 bases and J by 4 bases, leaving 12 bases between them. Germline CDR1 reads SEHNR; CDR2 reads FQNEAQ (reference sequence). For the CDR3, the DNA is TGTGCCAGCAGCCGTTCGGGCGAAGGAAACACCATATATTTT. Translated: CASSRSGEGNTIYF.

This clonotype was observed a handful of times. The V gene is TRBV5-1, the J gene TRBJ1-2, with 9 bases identical to TRBD1. This CDR3 has 15 residues. Germline-derived CDR1 and CDR2 are SGHRS and YFSETQ. V lost 3 bases and J lost 8; bases outside the gene matches: 11. The CDR3 coding sequence is TGCGCCAGCAGCTCCGTGTCAAACAGGGGGCTCGGCTACACCTTC. This translates into CASSSVSNRGLGYTF.

This clonotype was recorded many times. CDR3 sequence reads: CASNLEHQANYGYTF. The CDR3 region has the DNA TGTGCCAGTAATCTAGAGCACCAGGCAAACTATGGCTACACCTTC. The rearrangement joins TRBV19 to TRBJ1-2; D unclear. CDR3 length: 15 residues. V was cut by 7 bases and J by 2 bases, with 17 bases left in between. Germline CDR1 reads LNHDA; CDR2 reads SQIVND (reference sequence).

This clonotype was recorded a few times. The J gene is TRBJ2-7, the V gene TRBV7-9; D is ambiguous. With 3 bases removed from V and 6 bases from J, the gap between germline ends came to 9 bases. CDR3 size: 12 residues. CDR1 and CDR2 from the germline V gene are SEHNR and FQNEAQ (reference sequence). CDR3 loop: CASSFPDGEQYF. Here the CDR3 DNA reads TGTGCCAGCAGCTTTCCCGACGGCGAGCAGTACTTC. The full variable domain, rest sourced from reference TRBV7-9 and TRBJ2-7, is DTGVSQNPRHKITKRGQNVTFRCDPISEHNRLYWYRQTLGQGPEFLTYFQNEAQLEKSRLLSDRFSAERPKGSFSTLEIQRTEQGDSAMYLCASSFPDGEQYFGPGTRLTVT.

Worth noting for this clonotype: Mismatch with germline at one junction end may stem from a read error. The chain has TRBV7-2 and TRBJ1-2; D is ambiguous. The germline gives CDR1 SGHTA, CDR2 FQGNSA. The CDR3 has 14 amino acids. CDR3 in DNA: TGTGCCAGCGGCTTAACCCGAGAAAAGGATGGCTACACCTTC. Its translation: CASGLTREKDGYTF.

This clonotype appeared a few times. The chain employs TRBV25-1 and TRBJ1-6; no firm D call. The CDR3 extends over 9 amino acids. Germline V gene lookup returns CDR1 MGHDK and CDR2 SYGVNS. V was cut by 9 bases and J by 6 bases, with 0 bases left in between. The CDR3 is CASNSPLHF. The DNA for the CDR3 is TGTGCCAGTAATTCACCCCTCCACTTT.

CDR3 loop: CASSSWTGTLSGANVLTF. The CDR3 bases are TGCGCCAGCAGCTCATGGACAGGAACACTCTCTGGGGCCAACGTCCTGACTTTC. The chain recombines TRBV5-1 with TRBJ2-6; 7 positions agree with TRBD1. Germline CDR1 reads SGHRS; CDR2 reads YFSETQ. The CDR3 length is 18 residues. Losses at the gene ends were 3 bases for V and 0 bases for J; bases not matched to a gene: 9.

The V call is TRBV12-3 or TRBV12-4, the J call TRBJ1-2, with a possible D match to TRBD1 (5 bases). V lost 7 bases and J 2 bases, leaving 11 bases between the germline ends. This CDR3 comprises 13 residues. The CDR3 DNA reads as TGTGCCAGCACCCAGACAGCAAACTATGGCTACACCTTC. This sequence encodes CASTQTANYGYTF.

The chain joins TRBV29-1 to TRBJ1-6; 9 positions agree with TRBD1. This CDR3 is built from 14 residues. V dropped 7 bases and J dropped 10; count of bases not matched to a gene: 11. The V gene's germline CDR1 is SQVTM and CDR2 ANQGSEA. The CDR3 region is CSAGDGTGNSPLHF. DNA for the CDR3: TGCAGCGCCGGCGACGGGACAGGGAACTCACCCCTCCACTTT.

CDR3 DNA sequence: TGTGCCAGCAGCTTAACCGGGACAGGGGGCACTGAAGCTTTCTTT. The encoded protein is CASSLTGTGGTEAFF. V is TRBV5-5 and J is TRBJ1-1; TRBD1 agrees at 11 bases. CDR3 size: 15 residues. The germline CDR1 and CDR2 sequences are SGHKS and YYEKEE (reference sequence). V was clipped by 2 bases and J by 4 bases; unmatched bases: 4.

The chain uses TRBV25-1 and TRBJ1-5; D uncertain. In germline, CDR1 is MGHDK, CDR2 SYGVNS. The CDR3 is 17 residues long. The germline V and J ends were trimmed by 5 bases and 1 base, with 18 bases remaining between them. The CDR3 region is CASSLYPLYGSNQPQHF. The DNA of the CDR3 is TGTGCCAGCAGTTTATACCCCCTTTACGGCAGCAATCAGCCCCAGCATTTT.

The rearrangement joins TRBV30 to TRBJ1-2, with D perhaps TRBD1 (6 bases). The germline CDR1 and CDR2 sequences are GTSNPN and SVGIG (reference sequence). CDR3 length equals 13 residues. Between the trimmed V and J ends, which lost 4 bases and 2 bases, there was a span of 11 bases. The CDR3 DNA is TGTGCCTGGAATCGAGACAGGAACTATGGCTACACCTTC. As protein: CAWNRDRNYGYTF.

Comments on this clonotype: One end of the junction varies from germline; a read error may be responsible. The rearrangement uses TRBV15 and TRBJ2-6, with no clear D. Germline-derived CDR1 and CDR2 are LNHNV and YYDKDF (reference sequence). This CDR3 has 14 residues. CDR3 DNA: TGTGCCACCAGCAGAGATCGTCAGCAGAACACTGAAGCTTTC. Translation: CATSRDRQQNTEAF. Filled out from reference TRBV15 and TRBJ2-6, the complete variable domain reads DAMVIQNPRYQVTQFGKPVTLSCSQTLNHNVMYWYQQKSSQAPKLLFHYYDKDFNNEADTPDNFQSRRPNTSFCFLDIRSPGLGDTAMYLCATSRDRQQNTEAFGAGSRLTVL.